This T cell receptor beta chain was sequenced during a study of blood T cells in healthy people across ages. Findings of the study overall: For the donors, CMV status was unknown and possibly confounded expanded clonotype changes.

With a J-beta primer mix and a sample-barcoded 5' primer, a second PCR ran 7 to 11 cycles. TCRdb fed the 5' RACE reads into MiXCR, producing one record per CDR3 protein. The sample consists of roughly 570,000 distinct CDR3 sequences, roughly 29% of them appearing once. The CDR3 sequence is 16 residues long. Germline assignment: CDR1 SGHTS and CDR2 YDEGEE. V lost 4 bases, J lost 3 bases, and 19 bases lay in between. As to this clonotype: Its target is not known.

The receptor was derived from a woman in her 70s in good health. This chain connects TRBV5-8 to TRBJ1-1; D uncertain. The specimen sequenced was blood. The chain's CDR3 is CASSLRLGRGDTEAFF. CDR3 bases: TGTGCCAGCAGCCTTCGCTTGGGTAGAGGAGACACTGAAGCTTTCTTT.